The 17 T cell receptor beta chains reported below all come from one sample, sequenced in a study of T-cell reconstitution after alpha-beta-depleted transplantation in children. Unique molecular identifiers were used to barcode this TCRbeta library. TCRdb itself ran the PCR reads through MiXCR, one entry per CDR3 protein. The repertoire has around 400,000 distinct CDR3 sequences, around 20% of them found once; the top ten carry approximately 3.8%. Sequencing was performed on PBMCs from the stem cell graft donor, taken from the stem cell graft. The receptors originated from a human donor who donated a stem cell graft to a child with acute myeloid leukemia.

This clonotype has ten or more counts. This chain links TRBV12-3 or TRBV12-4 with TRBJ1-1, with TRBD1 as a possible D gene (5 bases). This CDR3 is built from 14 residues. Trimming removed 7 bases at V and 0 bases at J, with 12 bases between. The CDR3 loop is CASKNRPMNTEAFF. The CDR3, as DNA: TGTGCCAGCAAAAACAGGCCCATGAACACTGAAGCTTTCTTT.

The chain links TRBV20-1 to TRBJ2-7, with D perhaps TRBD1 or TRBD2 (5 bases each). CDR3 length: 14 residues. Germline assignment: CDR1 DFQATT and CDR2 SNEGSKA (reference sequence). V lost 1 base and J lost 6, with 16 bases in between. CDR3 nucleotide sequence: TGCAGTGCTAGAGTCTGGGACGATCAACGCGAGCAGTACTTC. Translation: CSARVWDDQREQYF.

There are a few counts of this clonotype. The rearrangement links TRBV12-3 or TRBV12-4 to TRBJ2-3; tentatively, D is TRBD2 (6 bases). The CDR3 has 11 amino acids. V shed 4 bases and J shed 8 bases, with 7 bases lying between them. The CDR3 loop reads CASSSAGTQYF. The CDR3 DNA follows: TGTGCCAGCAGTTCAGCGGGTACGCAGTATTTT.

This clonotype has a handful of counts. The chain couples TRBV7-8 to TRBJ2-1; D may be TRBD1 (5 bases). The CDR3 runs 12 residues. The V and J ends lost 6 bases and 8 bases respectively, with 11 bases between them. The germline gives CDR1 SGHVS, CDR2 FQNEAQ. CDR3 amino acids: CASSSRGDEQFF. For the CDR3, the DNA is TGTGCCAGCAGTTCAAGGGGCGATGAGCAGTTCTTC.

Many counts were recorded for this clonotype. The rearrangement joins TRBV29-1 to TRBJ2-1; 7 positions agree with TRBD2. CDR3 length: 13 amino acids. Trimming removed 4 bases from V and 4 bases from J; junction bases left unmatched: 4. Germline CDR1 reads SQVTM; CDR2 reads ANQGSEA. CDR3 region: CSVVWRGYNEQFF. The CDR3 DNA reads as TGCAGCGTTGTGTGGCGGGGGTACAATGAGCAGTTCTTC.

This clonotype showed up just a few times. This chain uses TRBV20-1 with TRBJ1-1; weak D call: TRBD1 (5 bases). V was shortened by 0 bases and J by 4 bases, with 15 bases between the two germline ends. This CDR3 has 15 residues. Germline V gene lookup returns CDR1 DFQATT and CDR2 SNEGSKA (reference sequence). The CDR3 region has the DNA TGCAGTGCTAGAGAGGGTGGGACGGGGCCCACTGAAGCTTTCTTT. Translating gives CSAREGGTGPTEAFF.

The genes are TRBV12-5 and TRBJ2-7; weak D call: TRBD2 (6 bases). The germline V gene encodes CDR1 LGHNT and CDR2 FRNRAP. CDR3 length equals 13 residues. V shed 7 bases and J shed 3 bases, with 13 bases lying between them. The CDR3 region is CASARDLNYEQYF. The CDR3 nucleotides read TGTGCTAGTGCCAGGGACTTAAACTACGAGCAGTACTTC. Filled out from reference TRBV12-5 and TRBJ2-7, the complete variable domain reads DARVTQTPRHKVTEMGQEVTMRCQPILGHNTVFWYRQTMMQGLELLAYFRNRAPLDDSGMPKDRFSAEMPDATLATLKIQPSEPRDSAVYFCASARDLNYEQYFGPGTRLTVT.

J is TRBJ2-6 and V is TRBV28; no reliable D call. Germline CDR1 reads MDHEN; CDR2 reads SYDVKM. There are 14 residues in the CDR3. V was trimmed by 11 bases and J by 4 bases, leaving 15 bases between them. The chain's CDR3 is CACVPVAGANVLTF. The CDR3 DNA reads as TGTGCCTGTGTCCCGGTTGCCGGGGCCAACGTCCTGACTTTC.

This chain connects TRBV4-1 to TRBJ2-7, with 8 bases identical to TRBD1. Trimming removed 4 bases from V and 5 bases from J; junction bases left unmatched: 4. Germline CDR1 MGHRA, CDR2 YSYEKL. This CDR3 spans 13 amino acids. The CDR3 DNA is TGCGCCAGCAGCCCCAGGGGGCTCAACGAGCAGTACTTC. As protein: CASSPRGLNEQYF.

This chain joins TRBV28 and TRBJ1-1; D is unclear. V was shortened by 5 bases and J by 4 bases, with 14 bases between the two germline ends. Germline V gives CDR1 MDHEN, CDR2 SYDVKM. The CDR3 has 14 residues. CDR3 protein: CASSTTFDFTEAFF. CDR3 bases: TGTGCCAGCAGTACTACTTTCGATTTCACTGAAGCTTTCTTT.

The chain links TRBV29-1 to TRBJ1-2; D is possibly TRBD1 (6 bases). The CDR3 loop spans 16 amino acids. V was shortened by 2 bases and J by 3 bases, with 19 bases between the two germline ends. In germline, CDR1 is SQVTM, CDR2 ANQGSEA. CDR3 loop: CSVEPKYSNRDYGYTF. In DNA form, the CDR3 reads TGCAGCGTTGAACCTAAATATTCGAACAGGGACTATGGCTACACCTTC.

This clonotype occurred a few times. The chain carries TRBV5-1 and TRBJ2-7; D is possibly TRBD2 (5 bases). The CDR3 runs to 12 residues. Trimming removed 0 bases from V and 5 bases from J, with 6 bases in between. CDR1 is SGHRS and CDR2 is YFSETQ in the germline V gene. This CDR3 reads CASSLAGDEQYF. The DNA of the CDR3 is TGCGCCAGCAGCTTGGCCGGGGACGAGCAGTACTTC.

This clonotype was counted at least ten times. The V call is TRBV20-1, the J call TRBJ2-4; TRBD2 might be the D (6 bases). Per germline, CDR1 DFQATT and CDR2 SNEGSKA (reference sequence). V was pared by 0 bases and J by 0 bases, with 15 bases between. CDR3 length equals 17 residues. The CDR3 DNA reads TGCAGTGCTAGAGATACGGGGGAGTCCCTAGCCAAAAACATTCAGTACTTC. Its protein is CSARDTGESLAKNIQYF.

This clonotype was found a few times. The V and J genes are TRBV5-1 and TRBJ2-1, with 13 bases aligning to TRBD2. The CDR3 runs to 17 residues. Germline V gene data show CDR1 as SGHRS and CDR2 as YFSETQ. V was clipped by 4 bases and J by 3 bases; unmatched bases: 7. CDR3 loop: CASSPPTSGRLYNEQFF. The CDR3 nucleotides read TGCGCCAGCAGCCCCCCGACTAGCGGGAGGCTCTACAATGAGCAGTTCTTC.

This clonotype was seen repeatedly, ten times or more. The rearrangement joins TRBV12-3 or TRBV12-4 to TRBJ2-3; D unresolved. V dropped 4 bases and J dropped 2 bases, with 10 bases sitting between them. The CDR3 runs 14 residues. For the CDR3, the DNA is TGTGCCAGCAGTTCCGGACGGATCACAGATACGCAGTATTTT. Its protein product is CASSSGRITDTQYF.

The chain links TRBV9 to TRBJ2-7; unclear D gene. CDR1 and CDR2 (germline): SGDLS, YYNGEE. Trimming pared 2 bases from V and 2 bases from J, leaving 14 bases between. The CDR3 is made up of 15 amino acids. CDR3 sequence (DNA): TGTGCCAGCAGCGTCGACCCGGACGGTGCCTACGAGCAGTACTTC. Protein: CASSVDPDGAYEQYF.

This clonotype has a handful of counts. The V gene is TRBV20-1, the J gene TRBJ2-1; 10 bases map to TRBD2. CDR3 length: 16 amino acids. Germline-derived CDR1 and CDR2 are DFQATT and SNEGSKA (reference sequence). V lost 2 bases and J lost 6; bases outside the gene matches: 10. CDR3 in DNA: TGCAGTGCTAGATTTGGGCTAGCGGGAGCGGGCAATGAGCAGTTCTTC. Encoded protein: CSARFGLAGAGNEQFF.